This T cell receptor beta chain was observed in a study of T cell changes during pregnancy in multiple sclerosis. Clones were read by immunoSEQ multiplex PCR, and TCRdb kept only the in-frame ones, dropping some. Found here are around 62,000 clones, 89% of them singletons; the top ten hold 2% to 3%. The source was peripheral blood, collected in the first trimester of pregnancy. The receptor comes from a female donor with multiple sclerosis, enrolled in a pregnancy study.

The CDR3 nucleotides read TGTGCCAGCAGTTACCGGCAGGGCGAATACGAGCAGTACTTC. The encoded protein is CASSYRQGEYEQYF. The gene calls are TRBV6-6 and TRBJ2-7, with a tentative D call TRBD1 (5 bases). This CDR3 has 14 amino acids. From germline, CDR1 is MNHNY and CDR2 SVGAGI (reference sequence). Trimming removed 2 bases at V and 4 bases at J, with 12 bases between.